This paragraph covers one TCR beta chain sequence. These data are taken from a study of blood T cell repertoires in COVID-19. Across the whole study: Acute and convalescent COVID-19 specimens originated in the United States, Italy and Spain. T cells, B-cell-depleted T cells, or PBMCs supplied cDNA or gDNA.

V was clipped by 2 bases and J by 1 base, with 9 bases between them. This CDR3 is built from 14 residues. Germline CDR1 MDHEN, CDR2 SYDVKM. In the study's own analysis: Counts of nucleated cells, estimated from reference gene primer amplification, were obtained. Sequenced by immunoSEQ multiplex PCR; TCRdb stores in-frame clones only, minus some. From that table come the V and J calls and clone size; the DNA was used to work out D and trimming. The table records 250,000 to 300,000 clones, more than 75% of them present only once. Ages ranged from about 18 to 100 years, with residence in about 24 US areas.

What was sequenced was PBMCs or T cells enriched from blood (not recorded which). This clonotype was sampled from a woman in her thirties or forties with acute COVID-19. The chain couples TRBV28 to TRBJ2-7, with D possibly matching TRBD2 (5 bases). The CDR3, as DNA: TGTGCCAGCAGTTTACCCCTAGCATCCTACGAGCAGTACTTC. Translation: CASSLPLASYEQYF.